Below are 19 T cell receptor beta chains sequenced from a single sample in a study of radiation and T cells in renal cell carcinoma. The method was immunoSEQ multiplex PCR; TCRdb's version includes in-frame clones alone and lacks a portion of them. The sample lists some 120,000 clones; around 89% were seen once. Time point meaning: blood 2 weeks post-SBRT. Documented treatment: 15 Gy SBRT to primary tumor, nephrectomy 4 weeks later. Sequences were derived from blood, sampled from a patient whose treatment included radiotherapy and nephrectomy. These receptors were taken from a woman aged 70-85 years with renal cell carcinoma.

The V call is TRBV5-4, the J call TRBJ1-1, with TRBD1 as a possible D gene (5 bases). The V end was cut by 1 base, the J end by 0 bases, with 16 bases between. The CDR3 spans 17 residues. Germline CDR1 and CDR2: SGHNT and YYREEE (reference sequence). The CDR3 spells CASSLSEGRDVNTEAFF. The CDR3, as DNA: TGTGCCAGCAGCTTGAGTGAAGGAAGGGACGTGAACACTGAAGCTTTCTTT.

The rearrangement uses TRBV7-8 and TRBJ1-1; TRBD1 is a possible D gene (5 bases). V was trimmed by 2 bases and J by 0 bases, leaving 10 bases between them. CDR1 SGHVS and CDR2 FQNEAQ come from the germline V gene. This CDR3 is 15 amino acids long. In nucleotides, the CDR3 is TGTGCCAGCAGCTTACGAGGGGCATTGAACACTGAAGCTTTCTTT. Its protein is CASSLRGALNTEAFF.

The chain combines TRBV7-2 with TRBJ2-7; 10 bases are a match to TRBD1. Germline CDR1 is SGHTA and CDR2 is FQGNSA. The CDR3 sequence is 14 residues long. With V trimmed by 3 bases and J by 6 bases, 5 bases remained unmatched. The CDR3 is CASSFTGTGAEQYF. In DNA, the CDR3 is TGTGCCAGCAGCTTCACCGGGACAGGGGCCGAGCAGTACTTC.

The V gene is TRBV30, the J gene TRBJ2-2; D is possibly TRBD1 (5 bases). V lost 1 base to trimming and J lost 3 bases, with 9 bases between them. The CDR3 totals 14 residues. CDR1 GTSNPN and CDR2 SVGIG come from the germline V gene (reference sequence). CDR3: CAWSGGADTGELFF. The CDR3 DNA follows: TGTGCCTGGAGTGGGGGCGCCGACACCGGGGAGCTGTTTTTT.

V usage is TRBV19 and J usage is TRBJ1-1; possible D gene TRBD1, 5 bases. Trimming removed 3 bases from V and 5 bases from J, with 10 bases in between. CDR1 and CDR2 (germline): LNHDA, SQIVND (reference sequence). The CDR3 consists of 13 residues. Written as DNA, the CDR3 is TGTGCCAGTAGTATGGGGGGTTTGACTGAAGCTTTCTTT. It encodes CASSMGGLTEAFF.

The chain has TRBV7-8 and TRBJ1-5, with 12 bases identical to TRBD1. In germline, CDR1 is SGHVS, CDR2 FQNEAQ. The CDR3 is 18 residues long. The V gene end was trimmed by 6 bases and the J gene end by 0 bases; junction bases not matched to a gene: 9. CDR3 protein: CASSSGTGGSDSNQPQHF. The CDR3 coding sequence is TGTGCCAGCAGTTCCGGGACAGGGGGCTCGGATAGCAATCAGCCCCAGCATTTT.

The genes are TRBV7-3 and TRBJ2-1; D tentatively reads TRBD1 or TRBD2 (5 bases each). The CDR3 runs to 16 residues. Trimming shortened V by 4 bases and J by 0 bases, and 13 bases separated the two germline ends. Germline V gene data show CDR1 as SGHTA and CDR2 as FQGTGA. This chain's CDR3 is CASSWDGTRSYNEQFF. The CDR3 DNA is TGTGCCAGCAGCTGGGATGGGACCCGCTCCTACAATGAGCAGTTCTTC.

The J gene is TRBJ1-6, the V gene TRBV30; 7 nucleotides align to TRBD1. V was pared by 4 bases and J by 1 base, with 10 bases of the junction left unmatched. Germline V gives CDR1 GTSNPN, CDR2 SVGIG (reference sequence). The CDR3 sequence is 17 residues long. CDR3 DNA: TGTGCCTGGACCTCAGGGGGGAGGAGGTCCTATAATTCACCCCTCCACTTT. Translated: CAWTSGGRRSYNSPLHF.

The chain has TRBV7-2 and TRBJ2-3, with 12 bases that match TRBD2. CDR1 is SGHTA and CDR2 is FQGNSA in the germline V gene. This CDR3 is built from 16 residues. Trimming took 3 bases from V and 7 from J; bases not matched to a gene: 8. CDR3 in DNA: TGTGCCAGCAGCTTGGGGCCTAGCGGGGGGGAAAATACGCAGTATTTT. Residues: CASSLGPSGGENTQYF.

The rearrangement uses TRBV15 and TRBJ2-2, with D possibly being TRBD1 (5 bases). Germline CDR1 LNHNV, CDR2 YYDKDF (reference sequence). This CDR3 is built from 20 residues. V was pared by 1 base and J by 1 base, with 22 bases between. The CDR3 protein is CATSRVGQGYGDRNTGELFF. As DNA, the CDR3 is TGTGCCACCAGCAGAGTTGGACAAGGGTATGGCGACCGGAACACCGGGGAGCTGTTTTTT. The variable domain in full, with the rest retrieved from reference TRBV15 and TRBJ2-2, is DAMVIQNPRYQVTQFGKPVTLSCSQTLNHNVMYWYQQKSSQAPKLLFHYYDKDFNNEADTPDNFQSRRPNTSFCFLDIRSPGLGDTAMYLCATSRVGQGYGDRNTGELFFGEGSRLTVL.

J is TRBJ2-2 and V is TRBV27; 11 bases align to TRBD1. The J segment lost 5 bases and the V segment lost 6 bases, leaving 5 bases of the junction unmatched. This CDR3 has 15 residues. CDR1 and CDR2 from the germline V gene are MNHEY and SMNVEV (reference sequence). The CDR3 here is CASRLGQGVTGELFF. The CDR3, as DNA: TGTGCCAGCAGACTGGGACAGGGGGTGACCGGGGAGCTGTTTTTT.

J is TRBJ2-5 and V is TRBV5-4; no reliable D call. Deletions cut 3 bases from V and 3 bases from J, with 12 bases between. Germline CDR1 is SGHNT and CDR2 is YYREEE (reference sequence). The CDR3 is made up of 14 amino acids. The CDR3 protein is CASSYIGREETQYF. CDR3 nucleotides: TGTGCCAGCAGCTACATCGGCCGGGAAGAGACCCAGTACTTC.

The rearrangement uses TRBV11-3 and TRBJ2-6; no definite D call. This CDR3 is 15 amino acids long. The V gene's germline CDR1 is SGHNT and CDR2 YENEEA. Trimming took off 3 bases at V and 0 bases at J, with 6 bases between the two ends. The CDR3 DNA reads as TGTGCCAGCAGCTTTCAAGTCTCTGGGGCCAACGTCCTGACTTTC. It codes for CASSFQVSGANVLTF.

This chain links TRBV5-4 with TRBJ1-2; D gene unclear. V lost 0 bases and J 3 bases, leaving 15 bases between the germline ends. The germline gives CDR1 SGHNT, CDR2 YYREEE (reference sequence). The CDR3 length is 16 residues. CDR3 in amino acids: CASSLEPGRVDYGYTF. The CDR3, as DNA: TGTGCCAGCAGCTTGGAGCCAGGTAGGGTCGACTATGGCTACACCTTC.

This clone was found once. The chain carries TRBV4-1 and TRBJ2-2; 8 bases agree with TRBD1. This CDR3 comprises 16 residues. V shed 2 bases and J 7 bases; nucleotides not matched to a gene: 9. The germline gives CDR1 MGHRA, CDR2 YSYEKL. The CDR3 DNA follows: TGCGCCAGCAGCCAACTAGACAGGGGTTCAGGCGGGGAGCTGTTTTTT. This sequence encodes CASSQLDRGSGGELFF.

This CDR3 is CSVRGQGIDGYTF. The CDR3, as DNA: TGCAGCGTCCGGGGACAGGGAATCGATGGCTACACCTTC. The chain is built from TRBV29-1 and TRBJ1-2; TRBD1 agrees at 9 bases. The germline V gene encodes CDR1 SQVTM and CDR2 ANQGSEA. V gave up 6 bases and J gave up 6 bases; unmatched junction bases: 8. The CDR3 totals 13 residues.

The chain is built from TRBV30 and TRBJ2-2, with 12 bases lining up with TRBD2. CDR3 length equals 17 residues. Looked up from germline, CDR1 is GTSNPN and CDR2 is SVGIG (reference sequence). V trimming: 4 bases; J trimming: 4 bases; junction bases outside the gene matches: 10. The CDR3 here is CAWKLSSGGAATGELFF. As DNA, the CDR3 is TGTGCCTGGAAGCTCTCTAGCGGGGGGGCCGCCACCGGGGAGCTGTTTTTT. Full variable domain (remainder filled in from reference TRBV30 and TRBJ2-2): SQTIHQWPATLVQPVGSPLSLECTVEGTSNPNLYWYRQAAGRGLQLLFYSVGIGQISSEVPQNLSASRPQDRQFILSSKKLLLSDSGFYLCAWKLSSGGAATGELFFGEGSRLTVL.

This clone is termed medium-sized. The chain has TRBV7-9 and TRBJ2-7; maybe TRBD2 (6 bases). Germline assignment: CDR1 SEHNR and CDR2 FQNEAQ (reference sequence). V was shortened by 5 bases and J by 6 bases, with 20 bases between the two germline ends. The CDR3 contains 15 residues. The CDR3 coding sequence is TGTGCCAGCAGCAGCCCCCTGCGGGACCGATCCGAGCAGTACTTC. Its translation: CASSSPLRDRSEQYF.

This clone has only one observation. The chain joins TRBV19 to TRBJ1-5; D is ambiguous. The CDR3 runs to 17 residues. Germline V gene data show CDR1 as LNHDA and CDR2 as SQIVND (reference sequence). The V end was cut by 4 bases, the J end by 0 bases, with 16 bases between. The CDR3 coding sequence is TGTGCCAGTAGTAGCCGCCGGGATGGAACTAGCAATCAGCCCCAGCATTTT. This translates into CASSSRRDGTSNQPQHF.